This is a list of T cell receptor beta chains from one sample in a study of T-cell memory formation after mild COVID-19. Via MiXCR, TCRdb re-called the 5' RACE reads, giving one row per CDR3 protein. The data hold over 300,000 distinct CDR3 sequences, with more than 20% observed a single time. Sequenced input: PBMCs or a T cell subset sorted from them (not recorded which). Receptors originate from a man aged 18 to 35 who had mild COVID-19 (a few samples of this study predate the infection). Cell type and time point are not known. The CDR3 runs from the conserved cysteine through the conserved F or W. D genes are given only for firm matches. The size of a clone is reported for some rows only, either as once, few or many, or as a class for expanded clones.

.,.,TRBV15,TRBJ1-5,TGTGCCACCAGCCAAGGGGATAGCAATCAGCCCCAGCATTTT,CATSQGDSNQPQHF
many,.,TRBV3-1,TRBJ2-7,TGTGCCAGCAGCCAAGCCCATGCTGGAGGGGCCTACGAGCAGTACTTC,CASSQAHAGGAYEQYF
many,.,TRBV11-2,TRBJ2-1,TGTGCCAGCAGCTTAAAGCCCTCGGGGGAGCAGTTCTTC,CASSLKPSGEQFF
few,.,TRBV7-2,TRBJ1-6,TGTGCCAGCAGCCGTGTCGCTCTGAGCTCCTATAATTCACCCCTCCACTTT,CASSRVALSSYNSPLHF
.,.,TRBV25-1,TRBJ1-1,TGTGCCAGCCTCTCTCAGAGGGGCACTGAAGCTTTCTTT,CASLSQRGTEAFF
.,TRBD2,TRBV7-3,TRBJ2-3,TGTGCCAGCAGCTTGGGCAGGGAGGGAGATACGCAGTATTTT,CASSLGREGDTQYF
.,.,TRBV7-2,TRBJ2-1,TGTGCCAGCAGCTTCCGACAGGCGCTCTACAATGAGCAGTTCTTC,CASSFRQALYNEQFF
few,TRBD2,TRBV7-3,TRBJ2-1,TGTGCCAGCAGCCCGCGGGGGGCCACCCCCAATGAGCAGTTCTTC,CASSPRGATPNEQFF
few,.,TRBV5-1,TRBJ1-1,TGCGCCAGCAACTCGGGGGAGAACACTGAAGCTTTCTTT,CASNSGENTEAFF
.,TRBD1,TRBV7-9,TRBJ2-7,TGTGCCAGCAGCCCGACAGGGAACTACGAGCAGTACTTC,CASSPTGNYEQYF
few,TRBD1,TRBV20-1,TRBJ2-7,TGCAGTGCTATGGGACAGGGTCGGAACGAGCAGTACTTC,CSAMGQGRNEQYF
.,.,TRBV5-5,TRBJ2-4,TGTGCCAGCAGCTTGCCGCAAAACATTCAGTACTTC,CASSLPQNIQYF
.,.,TRBV5-6,TRBJ2-1,TGTGCCAGCAGCTTGGAACTTACTCGTCTGGACAATGAGCAGTTCTTC,CASSLELTRLDNEQFF
few,.,TRBV20-1,TRBJ1-1,TGCAGTGCTAGGGGTTATCGACAGCCCTCAAACACTGAAGCTTTCTTT,CSARGYRQPSNTEAFF
.,TRBD1,TRBV12-3/TRBV12-4,TRBJ1-2,TGTGCCAGCACCTTGGACAGGAGTGCTGGCTACACCTTC,CASTLDRSAGYTF
few,.,TRBV7-3,TRBJ2-2,TGTGCCAGCAGCTCTCCAGGGGCGGGGACCGGGGAGCTGTTTTTT,CASSSPGAGTGELFF
few,.,TRBV7-9,TRBJ2-7,TGTGCCAGCAGCTTAGCGTTAAGGGTGGGATCCTACGAGCAGTACTTC,CASSLALRVGSYEQYF